These 22 T cell receptor beta chains originate from one sample sequenced in a study of blood T cell repertoires in COVID-19. Data came from immunoSEQ multiplex PCR; TCRdb stores just in-frame clones and leaves some out. The table includes more than 80,000 clones, around three quarters detected once. Sequencing used peripheral blood. The receptors were sampled from a woman aged 60-75 years in a cohort sampled during active or convalescent COVID-19.

The V call is TRBV5-1, the J call TRBJ2-7, with 9 nucleotides matching TRBD1. With 3 bases clipped from V and 3 bases from J, the junction kept 7 bases outside the gene matches. The CDR3 is made up of 15 amino acids. Germline CDR1 reads SGHRS; CDR2 reads YFSETQ. Here the CDR3 DNA reads TGCGCCAGCAGCTCCACAGGGGGCGCAGGCTACGAGCAGTACTTC. It codes for CASSSTGGAGYEQYF.

This clone has just a few counts. The chain carries TRBV4-2 and TRBJ2-5; TRBD2 matches at 10 bases. The CDR3 length is 15 residues. V shed 0 bases, J shed 6 bases, and the junction held 4 bases outside the gene matches. Germline CDR1 is LGHNA and CDR2 is YNFKEQ. The CDR3 here is CASSQEASGGQTQYF. The CDR3 coding sequence is TGTGCCAGCAGCCAAGAGGCTAGCGGGGGTCAGACCCAGTACTTC.

The chain recombines TRBV4-3 with TRBJ1-3, with 8 bases matching TRBD1. There are 15 residues in the CDR3. Germline assignment: CDR1 LGHNA and CDR2 YSLEER. V shed 3 bases and J 3 bases; nucleotides not matched to a gene: 4. The DNA of the CDR3 is TGCGCCAGCAGCCAGCTACAGGGGGGTGGAAACACCATATATTTT. It yields the protein CASSQLQGGGNTIYF.

V usage is TRBV4-1 and J usage is TRBJ1-6; 9 bases are a match to TRBD1. Germline V gives CDR1 MGHRA, CDR2 YSYEKL. With 1 base clipped from V and 8 bases from J, the junction kept 3 bases outside the gene matches. This CDR3 is built from 15 residues. As DNA, the CDR3 is TGCGCCAGCAGCCAAGTTGACAGGGGGTATTCACCCCTCCACTTT. Protein sequence: CASSQVDRGYSPLHF.

This clone was seen a few times. V gene TRBV13 combines with J gene TRBJ2-7; a weak D match, TRBD1 (6 bases). The germline V and J ends were trimmed by 3 bases and 4 bases, with 22 bases remaining between them. This CDR3 has 17 residues. CDR1 and CDR2 from the germline V gene are PRHDT and FYEKMQ (reference sequence). Written as DNA, the CDR3 is TGTGCCAGCAGCTTCCAGTTTTTACAGGGAGAAGGGTACGAGCAGTACTTC. Translating it yields CASSFQFLQGEGYEQYF. Looking up the rest from reference TRBV13 and TRBJ2-7 gives the full variable domain: AAGVIQSPRHLIKEKRETATLKCYPIPRHDTVYWYQQGPGQDPQFLISFYEKMQSDKGSIPDRFSAQQFSDYHSELNMSSLELGDSALYFCASSFQFLQGEGYEQYFGPGTRLTVT.

V usage is TRBV5-4 and J usage is TRBJ1-1; D not resolved. CDR1 SGHNT and CDR2 YYREEE come from the germline V gene (reference sequence). This CDR3 spans 13 amino acids. V was trimmed by 4 bases and J by 7 bases, leaving 14 bases between them. Here the CDR3 DNA reads TGTGCCAGCAGCCCGGGGTGGACCGTTGAAGCTTTCTTT. Protein product: CASSPGWTVEAFF.

The chain employs TRBV11-3 and TRBJ2-5, with a possible D match to TRBD2 (6 bases). With 2 bases removed from V and 1 base from J, the gap between germline ends came to 14 bases. The germline CDR1 and CDR2 sequences are SGHNT and YENEEA. The CDR3 is 16 amino acids. This chain's CDR3 is CASSLSTEGGQETQYF. For the CDR3, the DNA is TGTGCCAGCAGCTTATCGACAGAGGGAGGCCAAGAGACCCAGTACTTC.

This chain links TRBV5-1 with TRBJ1-4; weak D call: TRBD1 (5 bases). This CDR3 has 15 amino acids. Between the trimmed V and J ends, which lost 1 base and 5 bases, there was a span of 12 bases. Germline V gene sequence: CDR1 SGHRS, CDR2 YFSETQ. The CDR3 region has the DNA TGCGCCAGCAGCTTGCTGCCGGCAGGGAATGAAAAACTGTTTTTT. It specifies CASSLLPAGNEKLFF.

On this clone: One end of the junction varies from germline; a read error may be responsible. The V gene is TRBV7-9, the J gene TRBJ1-3, with no clear D. Germline CDR1 and CDR2: SEHNR and FQNEAQ (reference sequence). This CDR3 is 17 amino acids long. CDR3 DNA sequence: TGTGCCAGCACCTTAGACCCCTCAACAAGCTCTGGAAACACCATATATTTT. It translates to CASTLDPSTSSGNTIYF.

This clone was seen just once. This chain joins TRBV19 and TRBJ2-4; 7 bases map to TRBD1. This CDR3 spans 16 amino acids. V was clipped by 3 bases and J by 3 bases; unmatched bases: 8. Germline CDR1 LNHDA, CDR2 SQIVND (reference sequence). CDR3 sequence (DNA): TGTGCCAGTAGTATCTACAGGGGTATAGACAAAAACATTCAGTACTTC. Translated, it gives CASSIYRGIDKNIQYF.

The table lists this clone with a count of one. V gene TRBV7-9 combines with J gene TRBJ2-1; 11 bases match TRBD1. Losses at the gene ends were 1 base for V and 4 bases for J; bases not matched to a gene: 12. This CDR3 spans 19 amino acids. The germline CDR1 and CDR2 sequences are SEHNR and FQNEAQ (reference sequence). In DNA, the CDR3 is TGTGCCAGCAGCTTAGAAACGGTGGGGACAGGGGGTTTGTACAATGAGCAGTTCTTC. Amino acid sequence: CASSLETVGTGGLYNEQFF. Full variable domain (rest looked up from reference TRBV7-9 and TRBJ2-1): DTGVSQNPRHKITKRGQNVTFRCDPISEHNRLYWYRQTLGQGPEFLTYFQNEAQLEKSRLLSDRFSAERPKGSFSTLEIQRTEQGDSAMYLCASSLETVGTGGLYNEQFFGPGTRLTVL.

The genes are TRBV7-9 and TRBJ2-1; TRBD2 is a possible D gene (5 bases). Trimming stripped 3 bases from V and 7 bases from J, with 10 bases between. Per germline, CDR1 SEHNR and CDR2 FQNEAQ (reference sequence). There are 13 residues in the CDR3. CDR3 protein: CASSFYGKNEQFF. The CDR3 nucleotides read TGTGCCAGCAGCTTCTACGGGAAGAATGAGCAGTTCTTC. The full variable domain, its missing parts supplied by reference TRBV7-9 and TRBJ2-1, is DTGVSQNPRHKITKRGQNVTFRCDPISEHNRLYWYRQTLGQGPEFLTYFQNEAQLEKSRLLSDRFSAERPKGSFSTLEIQRTEQGDSAMYLCASSFYGKNEQFFGPGTRLTVL.

The chain carries TRBV7-8 and TRBJ2-3; 14 nucleotides agree with TRBD2. This CDR3 spans 15 amino acids. J gave up 6 bases and V 5 bases, and 4 bases lay outside the gene matches. Germline V gives CDR1 SGHVS, CDR2 FQNEAQ. The chain's CDR3 is CASSGGLAGDDTQYF. The CDR3 coding sequence is TGTGCCAGCAGCGGGGGACTAGCGGGGGACGATACGCAGTATTTT. Full variable domain (rest looked up from reference TRBV7-8 and TRBJ2-3): GAGVSQSPRYKVAKRGQDVALRCDPISGHVSLFWYQQALGQGPEFLTYFQNEAQLDKSGLPSDRFFAERPEGSVSTLKIQRTQQEDSAVYLCASSGGLAGDDTQYFGPGTRLTVL.

The chain employs TRBV5-4 and TRBJ1-1, with D maybe TRBD1 (5 bases). V was trimmed by 0 bases and J by 8 bases, leaving 11 bases between them. CDR1 and CDR2 from the germline V gene are SGHNT and YYREEE (reference sequence). This CDR3 contains 13 residues. CDR3 bases: TGTGCCAGCAGCTTGGCCCGGACAAGGGAAGCTTTCTTT. Its protein is CASSLARTREAFF.

A note on this clone: One base away lies a much larger clone, so this may be a sequencing read error. The chain links TRBV28 to TRBJ1-2; 9 nucleotides agree with TRBD1. Germline assignment: CDR1 MDHEN and CDR2 SYDVKM. The CDR3 totals 16 residues. The CDR3 sequence: CASRWTGVKANYGYIF. The CDR3 bases are TGTGCCAGCAGGTGGACAGGGGTAAAGGCTAACTATGGCTACATCTTC.

The chain uses TRBV5-4 and TRBJ2-7; the match to TRBD1 covers 7 bases. J was trimmed by 6 bases and V by 4 bases; bases with no gene match: 13. Germline CDR1 and CDR2: SGHNT and YYREEE (reference sequence). This CDR3 region has 15 residues. The CDR3 DNA follows: TGTGCCAGCAGCCGTCGACAGGGAATCTATTCCGAGCAGTACTTC. Translation gives CASSRRQGIYSEQYF.

This clone showed up just a few times. V gene TRBV2 combines with J gene TRBJ1-3; D call uncertain. V gave up 2 bases and J gave up 2 bases, with 7 bases separating them. CDR1 is SNHLY and CDR2 is FYNNEI in the germline V gene. The CDR3 runs 14 residues. The CDR3 DNA is TGTGCCAGCAGTGAACCCTGGCCTGGAAACACCATATATTTT. Protein: CASSEPWPGNTIYF.

This clone was detected only a few times. The J gene is TRBJ1-4, the V gene TRBV7-9; the D gene is possibly TRBD1 (6 bases). The CDR3 is made up of 15 amino acids. From germline, CDR1 is SEHNR and CDR2 FQNEAQ (reference sequence). Trimming took off 6 bases at V and 3 bases at J, with 14 bases between the two ends. CDR3 protein: CASRRSEGANEKLFF. For the CDR3, the DNA is TGTGCCAGCAGACGAAGCGAGGGGGCTAATGAAAAACTGTTTTTT.

In this sample, this clone turned up a few times. The CDR3 DNA reads TGCGCCAGCAGCTCGAGGGACAGGAACACTGAAGCTTTCTTT. Its translation: CASSSRDRNTEAFF. The chain uses TRBV5-1 and TRBJ1-1; TRBD1 matches 7 bases. The germline V gene has CDR1 SGHRS and CDR2 YFSETQ. V lost 3 bases and J lost 1; bases outside the gene matches: 3. The CDR3 runs 14 residues.

The chain uses TRBV6-5 and TRBJ2-1; 7 bases are shared with TRBD1. The V segment lost 5 bases and the J segment 4 bases; nucleotides outside the gene matches: 8. The CDR3 runs 15 residues. CDR1 and CDR2 (germline): MNHEY, SVGAGI. CDR3 in DNA: TGTGCCAGCAGTCCTGGGACAGCGGCTTACAATGAGCAGTTCTTC. Encoded protein: CASSPGTAAYNEQFF.

The chain couples TRBV6-5 to TRBJ2-1; 11 positions match TRBD2. The V gene's germline CDR1 is MNHEY and CDR2 SVGAGI. V trimming: 8 bases; J trimming: 9 bases; junction bases outside the gene matches: 12. The CDR3 is made up of 15 amino acids. The CDR3 region is CASSILAGGEREQFF. CDR3 DNA sequence: TGTGCCAGCTCTATTCTAGCGGGGGGTGAACGTGAGCAGTTCTTC.

The chain carries TRBV5-5 and TRBJ2-1, with 8 bases aligning to TRBD2. V lost 1 base, J lost 2 bases, and 2 bases stayed unmatched. The germline gives CDR1 SGHKS, CDR2 YYEKEE (reference sequence). The length of the CDR3 is 15 residues. The CDR3 coding sequence is TGTGCCAGCAGCTTGTGGACTAGCCCCTACAATGAGCAGTTCTTC. It encodes CASSLWTSPYNEQFF.